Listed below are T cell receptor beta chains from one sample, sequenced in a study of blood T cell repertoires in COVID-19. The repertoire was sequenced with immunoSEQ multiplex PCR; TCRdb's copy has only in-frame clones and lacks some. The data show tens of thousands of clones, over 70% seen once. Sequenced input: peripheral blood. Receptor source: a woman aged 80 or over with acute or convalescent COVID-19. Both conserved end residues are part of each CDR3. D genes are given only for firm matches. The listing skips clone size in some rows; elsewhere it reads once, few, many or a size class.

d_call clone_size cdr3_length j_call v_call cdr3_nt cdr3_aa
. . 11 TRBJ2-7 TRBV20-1 TGCAGTGCCCTGGACAGCTACGAGCAGTACTTC CSALDSYEQYF
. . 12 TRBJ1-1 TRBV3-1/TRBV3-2 TGTGCCAGCTCCGAATACGGTACTGAAGCTTTCTTT CASSEYGTEAFF
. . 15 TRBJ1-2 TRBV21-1 TGTGCCAGCAGCAAAGAGGGACAGGGGAGCGATGGCTACACCTTC CASSKEGQGSDGYTF
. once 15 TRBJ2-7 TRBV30 TGTGCCTGGAGTGCCGCGGACAGTTGGGGATACGAGCAGTACTTC CAWSAADSWGYEQYF
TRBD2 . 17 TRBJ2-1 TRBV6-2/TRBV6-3 TGTGCCAGCAGTGACGGACTAGCGGGAGGGCCATGGAATGAGCAGTTCTTC CASSDGLAGGPWNEQFF
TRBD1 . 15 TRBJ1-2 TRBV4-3 TGCGCCAGCAGCCGAGAGGACAGGGGAGGCTATGGCTACACCTTC CASSREDRGGYGYTF
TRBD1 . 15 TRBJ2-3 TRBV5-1 TGCGCCAGCAGCTTGGCCGAGGGGGCCACAGATACGCAGTATTTT CASSLAEGATDTQYF
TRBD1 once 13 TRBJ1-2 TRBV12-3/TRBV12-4 TGTGCCAGCAGTCTACAGGGGTCTTGGGGCTACACCTTC CASSLQGSWGYTF
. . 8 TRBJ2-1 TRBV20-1 TGCAGTGCTACAGAGCAGTTCTTC CSATEQFF
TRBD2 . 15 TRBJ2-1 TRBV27 TGTGCCAGCAGTTTAACCAGCGGGAGAGGTAATGAGCAGTTCTTC CASSLTSGRGNEQFF
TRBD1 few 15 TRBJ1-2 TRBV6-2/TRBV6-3 TGTGCCAGCAGTGCTAAGCTCCGGGACAGCGGCGGCTACACCTTC CASSAKLRDSGGYTF
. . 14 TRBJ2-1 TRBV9 TGTGCCAGCAGCGCCCAGGGTAGCAGCAATGAGCAGTTCTTC CASSAQGSSNEQFF
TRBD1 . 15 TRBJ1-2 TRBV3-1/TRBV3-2 TGTGCCAGCAGCCAAGACAGGGGGCTAAATCATGGCTACACCTTC CASSQDRGLNHGYTF
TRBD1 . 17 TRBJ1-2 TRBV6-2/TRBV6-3 TGTGCCAGCAGTTACTCGGGTTGGACAGGGGGCATCCCTGGCTACACCTTC CASSYSGWTGGIPGYTF
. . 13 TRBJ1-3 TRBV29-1 TGCAGCGTTGACGGGGGGCAAGGAAACACCATATATTTT CSVDGGQGNTIYF
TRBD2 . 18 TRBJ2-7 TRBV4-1 TGCGCCAGCAGCCATGGGGGGGTGTTGGGCGGGAGGTCCTACGAGCAGTACTTC CASSHGGVLGGRSYEQYF
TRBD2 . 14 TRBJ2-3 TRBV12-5 TGTGCTAGTGGCTTAGCGGGGCCCACAGATACGCAGTATTTT CASGLAGPTDTQYF
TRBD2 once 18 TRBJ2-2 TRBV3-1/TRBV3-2 TGTGCCAGCAGCCAAGCTCTCGGTAGCGGGCCCAACACCGGGGAGCTGTTTTTT CASSQALGSGPNTGELFF
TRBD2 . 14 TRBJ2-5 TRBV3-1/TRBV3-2 TGTGCCAGCAGCCAAACTAGCGGCCAAGAGACCCAGTACTTC CASSQTSGQETQYF
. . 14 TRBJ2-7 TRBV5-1 TGCGCCAGCAGCTACGGACTCGCAAACAACGAGCAGTACTTC CASSYGLANNEQYF
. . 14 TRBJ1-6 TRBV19 TGTGCCAGTAGTATAGCGGGGTATGAATCACCCCTCCACTTT CASSIAGYESPLHF
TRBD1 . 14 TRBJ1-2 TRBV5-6 TGTGCCAGCAGCGTGGGACAGTTCGAGGATGGCTACACCTTC CASSVGQFEDGYTF
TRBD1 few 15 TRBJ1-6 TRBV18 TGTGCCAGCTCACCCGCGGCAGGGGGGACTTCACCCCTCCACTTT CASSPAAGGTSPLHF
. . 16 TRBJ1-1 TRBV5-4 TGTGCCAGCAGCTACGGCAACAGGGTCGGTGGCACTGAAGCTTTCTTT CASSYGNRVGGTEAFF
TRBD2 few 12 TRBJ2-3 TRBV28 TGTGCCACTCAGGGAGGGGCAGATACGCAGTATTTT CATQGGADTQYF
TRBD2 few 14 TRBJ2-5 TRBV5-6 TGTGCCACCCGGACTAGCGGACCTACGGAGACCCAGTACTTC CATRTSGPTETQYF
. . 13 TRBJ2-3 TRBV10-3 TGTGCCATCAGTGAAGGACTAACAGATACGCAGTATTTT CAISEGLTDTQYF
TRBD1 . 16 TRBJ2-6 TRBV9 TGTGCCAGCAGCGCGCGGACAGGGCCCGGGGCCAACGTCCTGACTTTC CASSARTGPGANVLTF
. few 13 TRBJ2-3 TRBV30 TGTGCCTCCCCGGGTTTGGCAACCCATACGCAGTATTTT CASPGLATHTQYF
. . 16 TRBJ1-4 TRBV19 TGTGCCAGTAGTATCGGGTTGGGTGCAACTAATGAAAAACTGTTTTTT CASSIGLGATNEKLFF
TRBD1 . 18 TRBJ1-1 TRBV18 TGTGCCAGCTCACCCCTTTCCGGGACAGGGTTGAAAAACACTGAAGCTTTCTTT CASSPLSGTGLKNTEAFF
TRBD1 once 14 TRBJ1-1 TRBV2 TGTGCCAGCACAAGACAGGGCTTGAACACTGAAGCTTTCTTT CASTRQGLNTEAFF
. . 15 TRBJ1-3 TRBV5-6 TGTGCCAGCAGCTTTGATATAGCTCCTGGAAACACCATATATTTT CASSFDIAPGNTIYF
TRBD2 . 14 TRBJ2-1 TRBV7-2 TGTGCCAGCAGCCCTAGCGGGAGTTATCATGAGCAGTTCTTC CASSPSGSYHEQFF
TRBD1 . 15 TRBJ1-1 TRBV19 TGTGCCACGCGGCCGGGACAGGGAGATGGCACTGAAGCTTTCTTT CATRPGQGDGTEAFF
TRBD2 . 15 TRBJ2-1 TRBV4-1 TGCGCCAGCAGCCGGGGGACTAGCGCACCCAATGAGCAGTTCTTC CASSRGTSAPNEQFF
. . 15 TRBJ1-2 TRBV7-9 TGTGCCAGCAGCTTAGGCCAGGGGTACCCCTATGGCTACACCTTC CASSLGQGYPYGYTF
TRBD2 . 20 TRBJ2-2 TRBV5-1 TGCGCCAGCAGCCGCTTGTCTCGGACTAGCGGGATTGCGAACACCGGGGAGCTGTTTTTT CASSRLSRTSGIANTGELFF
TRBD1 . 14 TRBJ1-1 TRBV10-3 TGTGCCATCAGTCCTACGACAGGGAGGACTGAAGCTTTCTTT CAISPTTGRTEAFF
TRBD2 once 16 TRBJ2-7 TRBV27 TGTGCCAGCAGTTTAATGGCCAGCGGGAGGGCCCTCGAGCAGTACTTC CASSLMASGRALEQYF
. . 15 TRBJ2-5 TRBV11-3 TGTGCCAGCAGCTTAGGCGGGGCTTACCAAGAGACCCAGTACTTC CASSLGGAYQETQYF
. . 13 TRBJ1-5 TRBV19 TGTGCCAGTAGTATAGGGGGAGAACAGCCCCAGCATTTT CASSIGGEQPQHF
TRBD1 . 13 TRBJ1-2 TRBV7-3 TGTGCCAGCAGCTCTGGACAGGGCCATGGCTACACCTTC CASSSGQGHGYTF
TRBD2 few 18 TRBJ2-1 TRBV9 TGTGCCAGCAGTCCTGGGACTAGCGGGAGAATGGGGCACAATGAGCAGTTCTTC CASSPGTSGRMGHNEQFF
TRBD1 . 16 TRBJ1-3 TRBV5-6 TGTGCCAGCAGCCCGCGACAGGGGGCAGGGGGAAACACCATATATTTT CASSPRQGAGGNTIYF